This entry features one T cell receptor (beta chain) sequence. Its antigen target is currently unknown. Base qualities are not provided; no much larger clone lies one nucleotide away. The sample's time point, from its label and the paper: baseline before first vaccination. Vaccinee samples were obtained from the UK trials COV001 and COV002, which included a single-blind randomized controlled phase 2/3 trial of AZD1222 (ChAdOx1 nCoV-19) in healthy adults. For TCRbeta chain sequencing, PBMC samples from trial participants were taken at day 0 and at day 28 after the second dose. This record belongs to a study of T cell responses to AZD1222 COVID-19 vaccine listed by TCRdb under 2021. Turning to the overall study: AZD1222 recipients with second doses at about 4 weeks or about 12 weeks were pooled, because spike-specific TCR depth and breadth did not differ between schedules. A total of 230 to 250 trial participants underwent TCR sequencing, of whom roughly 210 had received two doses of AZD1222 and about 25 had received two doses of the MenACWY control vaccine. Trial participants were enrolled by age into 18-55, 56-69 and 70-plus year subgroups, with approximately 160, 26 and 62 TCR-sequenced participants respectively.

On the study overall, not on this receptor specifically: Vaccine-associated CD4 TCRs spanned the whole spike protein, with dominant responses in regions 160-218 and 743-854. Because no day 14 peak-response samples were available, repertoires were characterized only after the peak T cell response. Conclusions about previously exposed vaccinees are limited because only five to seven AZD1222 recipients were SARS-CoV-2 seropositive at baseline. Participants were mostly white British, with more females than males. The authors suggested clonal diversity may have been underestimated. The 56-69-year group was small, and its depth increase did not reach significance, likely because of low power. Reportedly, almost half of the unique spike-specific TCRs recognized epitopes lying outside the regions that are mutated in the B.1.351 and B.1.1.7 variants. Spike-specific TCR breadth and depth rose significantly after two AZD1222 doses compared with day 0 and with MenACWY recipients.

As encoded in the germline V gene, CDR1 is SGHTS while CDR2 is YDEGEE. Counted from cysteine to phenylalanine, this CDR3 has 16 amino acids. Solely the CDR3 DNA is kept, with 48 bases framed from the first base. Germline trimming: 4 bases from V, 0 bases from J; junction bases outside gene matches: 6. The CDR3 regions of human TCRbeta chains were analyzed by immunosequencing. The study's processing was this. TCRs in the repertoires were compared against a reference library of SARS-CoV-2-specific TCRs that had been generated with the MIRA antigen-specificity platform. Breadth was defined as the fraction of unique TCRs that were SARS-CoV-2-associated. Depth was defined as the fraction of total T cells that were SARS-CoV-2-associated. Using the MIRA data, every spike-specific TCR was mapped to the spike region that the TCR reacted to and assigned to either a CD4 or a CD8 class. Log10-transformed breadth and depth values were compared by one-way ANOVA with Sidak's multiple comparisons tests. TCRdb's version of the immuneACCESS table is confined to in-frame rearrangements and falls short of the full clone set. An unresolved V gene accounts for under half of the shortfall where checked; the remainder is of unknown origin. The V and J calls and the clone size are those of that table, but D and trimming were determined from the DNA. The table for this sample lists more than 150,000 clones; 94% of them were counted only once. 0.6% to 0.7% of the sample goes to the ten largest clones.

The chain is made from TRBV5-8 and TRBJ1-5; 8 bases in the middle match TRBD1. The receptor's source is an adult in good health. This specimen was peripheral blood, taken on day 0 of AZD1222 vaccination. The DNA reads TGTGCCAGCAGCCCAGGACAGGGAGGTAGCAATCAGCCCCAGCATTTT. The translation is CASSPGQGGSNQPQHF.